This entry is about one T cell receptor beta chain. The sample originates from a study of blood T cell repertoires in COVID-19. For the study at large: Samples came from the United States, Italy and Spain, spanning acute and convalescent COVID-19. Sources were T cells, B-cell-depleted T cells, or PBMCs; the material itself was cDNA or gDNA.

CDR1 is ENHRY and CDR2 is SYGVKD in the germline V gene. This CDR3 has 14 residues. Trimming removed 6 bases from V and 9 bases from J; junction bases left unmatched: 8. Per the authors' pipeline: Amplified reference gene primers provided the basis for estimating nucleated cell counts. Sequenced by immunoSEQ multiplex PCR; TCRdb stores in-frame clones only, minus some. V and J calls and clone size are copied from that table; D and trimming were computed from the DNA. Among roughly 50,000 clones listed, approximately 80% were seen once. The V gene is TRBV10-3, the J gene TRBJ2-2; 9 bases fit TRBD1. The sequence was obtained from a human donor with active or convalescent COVID-19. The donor label of this sample is uncertain. Material: peripheral blood. CDR3 loop: CAISGQGSDRELFF. The CDR3 DNA sequence: TGTGCCATCAGCGGACAGGGGAGTGACCGGGAGCTGTTTTTT.